This TCR beta chain was documented in a study of cytomegalovirus exposure and HLA in healthy donors. Study context: In an earlier analysis, approximately 120 million unique TCR beta sequences were found from some 170 million T cells. Out of approximately 400 genotyped donors, about 76% belonged to the Caucasian-associated ancestry cluster.

The ends were cut back, 2 bases at V and 7 bases at J, with 15 bases in the middle. The CDR3 runs to 15 residues. Germline V gives CDR1 SGHVS, CDR2 FQNEAQ. Use of 60 Vbeta and 13 Jbeta primers characterized the PCR. Data came from immunoSEQ multiplex PCR; TCRdb stores just in-frame clones and leaves some out. The table lists about 140,000 clones, just under 85% of them singletons. As concerns this clone: Its matching antigen is unknown.

Overall study results and limits: Most TCR sequences were seen very rarely across donors, but some public TCRs occurred in many.

The material sequenced was PBMCs. The sequence was collected from a woman aged 40 to 55 in good health and CMV-seronegative. V usage is TRBV7-8 and J usage is TRBJ1-5, with a weak D call TRBD1 (5 bases). CDR3 nucleotide sequence: TGTGCCAGCAGCTTATTTGTGGGGCGGTGGCAGCCCCAGCATTTT. It encodes CASSLFVGRWQPQHF.